Below are 25 T cell receptor beta chains sequenced from a single sample in a study of T cell responses to AZD1222 COVID-19 vaccine. Profiling relied on immunoSEQ multiplex PCR, and the TCRdb table lists in-frame clones only, not all of them. The top ten clones hold about 1.7% of a sample with just over 150,000 clones, 90% of them seen once. The sequences come from peripheral blood, collected on day 0 of AZD1222 vaccination. The receptor set was obtained from an adult in good health.

The V gene is TRBV27, the J gene TRBJ2-7, with D uncertain. The CDR3 covers 12 residues. Germline assignment: CDR1 MNHEY and CDR2 SMNVEV (reference sequence). Between the trimmed V and J ends, which lost 4 bases and 3 bases, there was a span of 7 bases. The CDR3 bases are TGTGCCAGCAGTTCTGGCGGCTACGAGCAGTACTTC. Amino acids: CASSSGGYEQYF.

This clone is a singleton in its sample. The chain combines TRBV5-6 with TRBJ2-3; D ambiguous. Germline V gene lookup returns CDR1 SGHDT and CDR2 YYEEEE. V dropped 0 bases and J dropped 2 bases, with 10 bases sitting between them. This CDR3 has 15 amino acids. The chain's CDR3 is CASSLDYRATDTQYF. The CDR3 DNA reads as TGTGCCAGCAGCTTGGATTACCGAGCCACAGATACGCAGTATTTT. The full variable domain, with the rest looked up from reference TRBV5-6 and TRBJ2-3, is DAGVTQSPTHLIKTRGQQVTLRCSPKSGHDTVSWYQQALGQGPQFIFQYYEEEERQRGNFPDRFSGHQFPNYSSELNVNALLLGDSALYLCASSLDYRATDTQYFGPGTRLTVL.

The chain employs TRBV7-9 and TRBJ2-1; D assignment may be TRBD1 or TRBD2 (5 bases each). Per germline, CDR1 SEHNR and CDR2 FQNEAQ (reference sequence). Deletions cut 1 base from V and 8 bases from J, with 9 bases between. This CDR3 has 13 residues. The CDR3 DNA reads as TGTGCCAGCAGCTTAGGAGGGACCGATGAGCAGTTCTTC. Translation gives CASSLGGTDEQFF.

The chain links TRBV28 to TRBJ1-1; 11 nucleotides line up with TRBD1. Germline lookup yields CDR1 MDHEN and CDR2 SYDVKM. The CDR3 runs 14 residues. With 5 bases clipped from V and 7 bases from J, the junction kept 6 bases outside the gene matches. The CDR3 loop is CASSPMGQGDEAFF. The DNA of the CDR3 is TGTGCCAGCAGTCCCATGGGACAGGGGGATGAAGCTTTCTTT.

The chain carries TRBV6-2 or TRBV6-3 and TRBJ1-1; tentative D call: TRBD1 (6 bases). The germline V and J ends were trimmed by 1 base and 4 bases, with 13 bases remaining between them. Germline V CDR1 and CDR2: MNHEY, SVGEGT. The CDR3 covers 15 residues. The CDR3 sequence: CASSYWGQGSTEAFF. CDR3 bases: TGTGCCAGCAGTTACTGGGGCCAGGGGTCCACTGAAGCTTTCTTT.

V and J are TRBV28 and TRBJ1-5, with TRBD1 matching 7 bases. Germline CDR1 and CDR2: MDHEN and SYDVKM. The CDR3 is 14 residues long. V shed 5 bases, J shed 3 bases, and the junction held 4 bases outside the gene matches. CDR3 DNA: TGTGCCAGCAGTCCACAGGGGAACAATCAGCCCCAGCATTTT. Translation gives CASSPQGNNQPQHF.

The CDR3 bases are TGTGCCAGCAGCGTAAGCCCCGGGACAGGACAAGAGACCCAGTACTTC. Encoded protein: CASSVSPGTGQETQYF. This chain joins TRBV9 and TRBJ2-5; 8 bases agree with TRBD1. The junction had 7 bases not matched to a gene; V was cut back by 1 base and J by 2 bases. CDR1 and CDR2 (germline): SGDLS, YYNGEE. The CDR3 length is 16 residues.

In its sample, this clone was seen a few times. The chain joins TRBV7-2 to TRBJ2-7; D call uncertain. This CDR3 spans 15 amino acids. Germline V gene data show CDR1 as SGHTA and CDR2 as FQGNSA. V was trimmed by 5 bases and J by 4 bases, leaving 18 bases between them. CDR3 in amino acids: CASSPSGPFMYEQYF. CDR3 sequence (DNA): TGTGCCAGCAGCCCCAGTGGCCCCTTTATGTACGAGCAGTACTTC. Based on the CDR3 plus reference TRBV7-2 and TRBJ2-7, the full variable domain is GAGVSQSPSNKVTEKGKDVELRCDPISGHTALYWYRQSLGQGLEFLIYFQGNSAPDKSGLPSDRFSAERTGGSVSTLTIQRTQQEDSAVYLCASSPSGPFMYEQYFGPGTRLTVT.

The chain recombines TRBV6-5 with TRBJ2-1; TRBD2 agrees at 13 bases. There are 15 residues in the CDR3. The V segment lost 6 bases and the J segment 7 bases; nucleotides outside the gene matches: 6. Per the germline V gene, CDR1 is MNHEY and CDR2 is SVGAGI. The CDR3 loop is CASSPGLAGVNEQFF. The CDR3, as DNA: TGTGCCAGCAGCCCCGGACTAGCGGGAGTAAATGAGCAGTTCTTC.

This chain uses TRBV19 with TRBJ2-7; 7 bases line up with TRBD1. The CDR3 consists of 15 residues. V shed 5 bases and J 0 bases; nucleotides not matched to a gene: 7. The germline V gene has CDR1 LNHDA and CDR2 SQIVND (reference sequence). CDR3 sequence: CASSAGTDSSYEQYF. In DNA form, the CDR3 reads TGTGCCAGTAGTGCTGGGACAGACAGCTCCTACGAGCAGTACTTC.

The V and J genes are TRBV27 and TRBJ2-2; D unclear. V lost 2 bases, J lost 2 bases, and 9 bases lay in between. Germline CDR1 and CDR2: MNHEY and SMNVEV (reference sequence). This CDR3 spans 15 amino acids. CDR3 amino acids: CASSLKTENTGELFF. The CDR3 nucleotides are TGTGCCAGCAGTTTAAAGACTGAAAACACCGGGGAGCTGTTTTTT.

V usage is TRBV28 and J usage is TRBJ1-1, with D perhaps TRBD1 (6 bases). The germline V gene has CDR1 MDHEN and CDR2 SYDVKM. The length of the CDR3 is 16 residues. Trimming pared 3 bases from V and 5 bases from J, leaving 19 bases between. In DNA form, the CDR3 reads TGTGCCAGCAGTTTGATTCAGGGGCCAGATTCTACTGAAGCTTTCTTT. This translates into CASSLIQGPDSTEAFF.

The chain is built from TRBV15 and TRBJ2-2; the D gene is possibly TRBD1 (5 bases). The germline V and J ends were trimmed by 6 bases and 4 bases, with 12 bases remaining between them. The CDR3 loop spans 14 amino acids. CDR1 is LNHNV and CDR2 is YYDKDF in the germline V gene (reference sequence). The CDR3 region is CATSSAGLTGELFF. The CDR3 nucleotides are TGTGCCACCAGTTCGGCAGGGCTCACCGGGGAGCTGTTTTTT.

V and J are TRBV27 and TRBJ2-7; D might be TRBD1 (6 bases). This CDR3 has 16 amino acids. Trimming took 5 bases from V and 2 from J, leaving 19 bases between them. Germline V gene sequence: CDR1 MNHEY, CDR2 SMNVEV (reference sequence). The DNA of the CDR3 is TGTGCCAGCAGTCTGTATACAGGGCTAGGCCCCTACGAGCAGTACTTC. This gives the protein CASSLYTGLGPYEQYF.

For the CDR3, the DNA is TGTGCCAGCAGTTACACAGGGGCGAACTATGGCTACACCTTC. This translates into CASSYTGANYGYTF. The V gene is TRBV6-5, the J gene TRBJ1-2, with 7 bases lining up with TRBD1. V lost 2 bases to trimming and J lost 2 bases; unmatched junction nucleotides: 2. Germline CDR1 and CDR2: MNHEY and SVGAGI. The CDR3 length is 14 residues.

The rearrangement joins TRBV15 to TRBJ2-5; D is perhaps TRBD1 (6 bases). The CDR3 is made up of 14 amino acids. V was pared by 3 bases and J by 4 bases, with 12 bases between. Germline V gene sequence: CDR1 LNHNV, CDR2 YYDKDF (reference sequence). CDR3 nucleotides: TGTGCCACCAGCAGTGGCAGGGGCAGAGAGACCCAGTACTTC. Its translation is CATSSGRGRETQYF. Complete variable domain (other parts from reference TRBV15 and TRBJ2-5): DAMVIQNPRYQVTQFGKPVTLSCSQTLNHNVMYWYQQKSSQAPKLLFHYYDKDFNNEADTPDNFQSRRPNTSFCFLDIRSPGLGDTAMYLCATSSGRGRETQYFGPGTRLLVL.

V and J are TRBV18 and TRBJ2-5; no definite D call. The CDR3 is 13 residues long. V gave up 2 bases and J gave up 3 bases, with 7 bases separating them. Germline CDR1 reads KGHSH; CDR2 reads LQKENI. In DNA form, the CDR3 reads TGTGCCAGCTCACCATTAAGGGAAGAGACCCAGTACTTC. Protein product: CASSPLREETQYF.

This clone has just one count. The chain combines TRBV9 with TRBJ1-1; 7 bases match TRBD1. J was trimmed by 0 bases and V by 6 bases; bases with no gene match: 8. The CDR3 length is 15 residues. From germline, CDR1 is SGDLS and CDR2 YYNGEE. This CDR3 is CASTDLGTVNTEAFF. In DNA, the CDR3 is TGTGCCAGCACCGATTTGGGGACAGTGAACACTGAAGCTTTCTTT.

V and J are TRBV7-3 and TRBJ2-1; no clear D gene. The V and J ends lost 5 bases and 9 bases respectively, with 14 bases between them. Germline CDR1 reads SGHTA; CDR2 reads FQGTGA. The CDR3 extends over 13 amino acids. CDR3 nucleotides: TGTGCCAGCAGCGCGGATATAGTCGGTGAGCAGTTCTTC. It codes for CASSADIVGEQFF.

V gene TRBV19 combines with J gene TRBJ1-1, with a tentative D call TRBD1 (5 bases). The V end lost 5 bases, the J end lost 5 bases, and 15 bases lay between the germline ends. The CDR3 has 14 residues. The V gene's germline CDR1 is LNHDA and CDR2 SQIVND (reference sequence). The CDR3 spells CASSLGTLRTEAFF. The CDR3 coding sequence is TGTGCCAGTAGTCTCGGGACCCTCAGGACTGAAGCTTTCTTT. Combining the CDR3 with reference TRBV19 and TRBJ1-1 gives the whole variable domain DGGITQSPKYLFRKEGQNVTLSCEQNLNHDAMYWYRQDPGQGLRLIYYSQIVNDFQKGDIAEGYSVSREKKESFPLTVTSAQKNPTAFYLCASSLGTLRTEAFFGQGTRLTVV.

This clone occurred once. The rearrangement links TRBV7-9 to TRBJ2-1; the match to TRBD1 covers 8 bases. This CDR3 has 16 amino acids. CDR1 and CDR2 (germline): SEHNR, FQNEAQ (reference sequence). Unmatched junction bases numbered 6, after V lost 1 base and J lost 4 bases. The CDR3 protein is CASSLEITGGYNEQFF. The CDR3 nucleotides read TGTGCCAGCAGCTTAGAGATCACAGGGGGGTACAATGAGCAGTTCTTC.

This clone appeared a single time. The V call is TRBV30, the J call TRBJ1-1, with D uncertain. Germline loops: CDR1 GTSNPN, CDR2 SVGIG (reference sequence). Deletions cut 0 bases from V and 2 bases from J, with 7 bases between. The CDR3 is 13 residues long. As DNA, the CDR3 is TGTGCCTGGAGTGTAAACCACAACACTGAAGCTTTCTTT. Translation gives CAWSVNHNTEAFF.

This clone was counted once. The gene calls are TRBV14 and TRBJ1-6; perhaps TRBD1 as D (5 bases). The V gene's germline CDR1 is SGHDN and CDR2 FVKESK. V lost 0 bases, J lost 8 bases, and 14 bases lay in between. The CDR3 is made up of 16 amino acids. Here the CDR3 DNA reads TGTGCCAGCAGCCAAGATGAGGGGATGAGGTATTCACCCCTCCACTTT. Amino acids: CASSQDEGMRYSPLHF. The full variable domain, its missing parts supplied by reference TRBV14 and TRBJ1-6, is EAGVTQFPSHSVIEKGQTVTLRCDPISGHDNLYWYRRVMGKEIKFLLHFVKESKQDESGMPNNRFLAERTGGTYSTLKVQPAELEDSGVYFCASSQDEGMRYSPLHFGNGTRLTVT.

V and J are TRBV3-1 (or the pseudogene TRBV3-2) and TRBJ2-5, with a weak D call TRBD2 (5 bases). CDR1 LGHDT and CDR2 YNNKEL come from the germline V gene (reference sequence). Trimming shortened V by 0 bases and J by 3 bases, and 11 bases separated the two germline ends. This CDR3 has 15 amino acids. CDR3 coding DNA: TGTGCCAGCAGCCAAGACTTTTCCGGGGAAGAGACCCAGTACTTC. As protein: CASSQDFSGEETQYF.

This clone was detected once. V gene TRBV7-3 combines with J gene TRBJ2-2, with 14 bases lining up with TRBD2. The CDR3 extends over 16 amino acids. The germline V gene encodes CDR1 SGHTA and CDR2 FQGTGA. The V and J ends lost 4 bases and 7 bases, in that order; junction bases with no gene match: 5. The CDR3 here is CASSSKGLAGGGELFF. The CDR3 DNA follows: TGTGCCAGCAGCTCAAAAGGACTAGCGGGAGGCGGGGAGCTGTTTTTT.